This TCR beta chain was profiled in a study of T cell responses to AZD1222 COVID-19 vaccine. On this clone: Its cognate antigen is unknown.

Here immunoSEQ multiplex PCR was the method, and the copy in TCRdb shows in-frame clones only, minus some. The sample comprises approximately 190,000 clones, approximately 92% of which are singletons, and 1% to 1.5% rests with the top ten. Germline values: CDR1 SEHNR, CDR2 FQNEAQ (reference sequence). This CDR3 region has 15 residues. V was cut by 2 bases and J by 6 bases, with 15 bases left in between. Notes on the study in general: Only a handful of AZD1222 recipients, roughly 6 in all, had baseline seropositivity.

The specimen was peripheral blood, collected on day 0 of AZD1222 vaccination. The sequence derives from an adult in good health. J is TRBJ2-3 and V is TRBV7-9; D remains ambiguous. The DNA for the CDR3 is TGTGCCAGCAGCTTAAGAGGCCCCGAGTCGGATACGCAGTATTTT. It is translated as CASSLRGPESDTQYF.